Listed below are T cell receptor beta chains from one sample, sequenced in a study of shared clonotypes between healthy human individuals. Profiling relied on immunoSEQ multiplex PCR, and the TCRdb table lists in-frame clones only, not all of them. The sample has over 2 million clones; roughly 96% are singletons. Sequenced: naive CD4+ T cells sorted from blood. Receptor source: a man aged 18 to 35 in good health. Both conserved end residues are part of each CDR3. Each record gives: J gene, V gene, CDR3 protein.

TRBJ1-5,TRBV6-1,CASSEWAGSNQPQHF
TRBJ2-7,TRBV4-3,CASSQDHWRESPRYF
TRBJ1-5,TRBV4-3,CASSQEAAANQPQHF
TRBJ1-1,TRBV28,CASMEGMVNTEAFF
TRBJ2-7,TRBV20-1,CSTGTSYEQYF
TRBJ2-1,TRBV7-3,CASSFRGSSYNEQFF
TRBJ1-1,TRBV5-6,CASSPGTMNTEAFF
TRBJ1-2,TRBV28,CASSLSQGLYPYTF
TRBJ2-7,TRBV9,CASSASTGTSYEQYF
TRBJ1-6,TRBV5-1,CASSLGGQNNSPLHF
TRBJ2-3,TRBV28,CASTSVKGNTQYF
TRBJ1-1,TRBV10-3,CAIMGSGVEAFF
TRBJ2-3,TRBV6-5,CASSYSRVRPPYF
TRBJ2-5,TRBV6-5,CASSYKGETQYF
TRBJ1-6,TRBV7-6,CASSPLGQSQSPLHF
TRBJ1-5,TRBV28,CASSTPQGGNQPQHF
TRBJ1-4,TRBV19,CASSSPGQGNEKLFF
TRBJ2-7,TRBV28,CASSFRAGMVKLSYEQYF
TRBJ2-3,TRBV7-8,CASSLAVGQGLLTDTQYF
TRBJ2-5,TRBV5-1,CASSPQGETQYF
TRBJ2-7,TRBV15,CATTLDRGSYEQYF
TRBJ2-2,TRBV6-1,CASNGGRANTGELFF
TRBJ2-7,TRBV6-1,CASSEIATGTSYEQYF
TRBJ1-2,TRBV30,CAWRYDNYGYTF
TRBJ2-7,TRBV28,CASSGTSGSYEQYF
TRBJ2-7,TRBV6-6,CASSYSAPGKSYEQYF
TRBJ2-7,TRBV9,CASSEWGRASSSSYEQYF
TRBJ2-3,TRBV7-2,CASSSGSGKSTDTQYF
TRBJ1-3,TRBV5-1,CASSLGQDGNTIYF
TRBJ2-7,TRBV2,CASIQPRQGVYEQYF
TRBJ2-7,TRBV11-2,CASSLDPPSSSAHREQYF
TRBJ2-1,TRBV2,CASSATENRGNEQFF
TRBJ2-5,TRBV18,CASSPRAQETQYF